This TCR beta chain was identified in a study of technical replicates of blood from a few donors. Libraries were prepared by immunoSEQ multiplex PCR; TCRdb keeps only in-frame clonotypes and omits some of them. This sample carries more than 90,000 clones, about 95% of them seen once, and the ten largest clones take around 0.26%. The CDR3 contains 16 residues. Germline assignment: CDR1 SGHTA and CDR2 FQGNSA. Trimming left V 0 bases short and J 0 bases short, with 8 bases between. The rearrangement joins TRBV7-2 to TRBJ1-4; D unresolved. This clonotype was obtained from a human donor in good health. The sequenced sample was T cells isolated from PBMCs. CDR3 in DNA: TGTGCCAGCAGCTTAGCCTCAGTGGCAACTAATGAAAAACTGTTTTTT. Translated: CASSLASVATNEKLFF.